This T cell receptor beta chain is from a study of long-term antiretroviral therapy in people with HIV. The germline V gene has CDR1 LNHDA and CDR2 SQIVND (reference sequence). The V segment lost 7 bases and the J segment 3 bases; nucleotides outside the gene matches: 8. This CDR3 is built from 14 residues. An immunoSEQ assay, version v3.0, was performed at survey level. TCRdb's table, derived via immunoSEQ multiplex PCR, lists solely in-frame clones and lacks some. Altogether tens of thousands of clones are present, 70% to 85% being singletons, with the ten largest covering about 2.4%. The sequence was obtained from a man aged 45-65 years with HIV. The sequences come from unsorted PBMCs, collected 3 years after starting antiretroviral therapy. The chain joins TRBV19 to TRBJ2-7; 8 bases match TRBD1. In DNA, the CDR3 is TGTGCCAGTATGCCGACAGGGGTAGGCTACGAGCAGTACTTC. It translates to CASMPTGVGYEQYF.